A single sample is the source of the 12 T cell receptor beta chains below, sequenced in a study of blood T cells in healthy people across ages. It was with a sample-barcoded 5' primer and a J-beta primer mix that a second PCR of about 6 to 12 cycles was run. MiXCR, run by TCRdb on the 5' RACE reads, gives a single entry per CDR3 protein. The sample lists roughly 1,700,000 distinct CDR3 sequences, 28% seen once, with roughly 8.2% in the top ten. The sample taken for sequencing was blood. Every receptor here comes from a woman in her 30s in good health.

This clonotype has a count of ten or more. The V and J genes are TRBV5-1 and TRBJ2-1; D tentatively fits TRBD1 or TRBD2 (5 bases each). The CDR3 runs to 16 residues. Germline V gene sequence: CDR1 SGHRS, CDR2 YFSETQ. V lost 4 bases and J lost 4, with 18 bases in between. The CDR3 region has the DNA TGCGCCAGCAGCACCGGGGCCGGCATTTGGTACAATGAGCAGTTCTTC. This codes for CASSTGAGIWYNEQFF.

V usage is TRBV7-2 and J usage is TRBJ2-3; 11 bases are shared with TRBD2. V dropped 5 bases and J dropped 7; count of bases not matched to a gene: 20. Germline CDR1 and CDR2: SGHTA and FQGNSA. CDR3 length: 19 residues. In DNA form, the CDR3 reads TGTGCCAGCAGCCCGGCCCGACTAGCGGGGAATGACGTGCGGAATACGCAGTATTTT. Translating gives CASSPARLAGNDVRNTQYF.

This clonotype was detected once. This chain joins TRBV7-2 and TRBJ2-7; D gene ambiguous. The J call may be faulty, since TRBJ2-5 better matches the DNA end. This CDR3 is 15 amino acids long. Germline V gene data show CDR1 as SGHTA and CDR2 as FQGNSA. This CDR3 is CASSWNGGDGETQYF. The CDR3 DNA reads TGTGCCAGCAGCTGGAATGGCGGAGATGGGGAGACCCAGTACTTC.

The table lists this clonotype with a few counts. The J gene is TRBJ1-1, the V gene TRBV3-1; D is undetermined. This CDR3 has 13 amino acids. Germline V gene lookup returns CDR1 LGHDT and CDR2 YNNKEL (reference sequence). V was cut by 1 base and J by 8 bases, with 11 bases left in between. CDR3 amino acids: CASSQVQRGEAFF. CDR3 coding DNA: TGTGCCAGCAGCCAAGTGCAACGTGGGGAAGCTTTCTTT.

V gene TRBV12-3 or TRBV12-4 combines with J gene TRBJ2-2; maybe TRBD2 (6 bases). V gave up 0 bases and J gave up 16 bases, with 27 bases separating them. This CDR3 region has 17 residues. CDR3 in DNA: TGTGCCAGCAGTTTAGCCTTGGGTGGGGGGAAAGCCGGGGAGGAGTTTTTT. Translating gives CASSLALGGGKAGEEFF.

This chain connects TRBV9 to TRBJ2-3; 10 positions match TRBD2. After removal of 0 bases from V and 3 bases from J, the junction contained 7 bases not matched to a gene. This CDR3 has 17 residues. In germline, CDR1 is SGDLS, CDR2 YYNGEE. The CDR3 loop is CASSVGLAGALTDTQYF. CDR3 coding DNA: TGTGCCAGCAGCGTAGGTCTAGCGGGGGCCTTAACAGATACGCAGTATTTT.

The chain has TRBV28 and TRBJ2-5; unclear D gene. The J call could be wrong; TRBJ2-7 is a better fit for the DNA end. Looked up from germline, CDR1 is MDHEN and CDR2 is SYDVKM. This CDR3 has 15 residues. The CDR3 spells CASSLRQTWDYEQYF. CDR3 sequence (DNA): TGTGCCAGCAGTTTGAGACAAACCTGGGACTACGAGCAGTACTTC.

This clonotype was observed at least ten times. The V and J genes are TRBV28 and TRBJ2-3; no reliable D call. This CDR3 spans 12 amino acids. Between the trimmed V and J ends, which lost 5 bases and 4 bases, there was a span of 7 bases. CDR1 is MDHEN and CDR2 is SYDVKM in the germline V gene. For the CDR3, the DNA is TGTGCCAGCAGTCGTTCGGCAGATACGCAGTATTTT. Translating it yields CASSRSADTQYF.

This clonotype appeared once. CDR3 protein: CASGNTGGSGTNVLTF. The CDR3 DNA follows: TGTGCCAGCGGTAACACAGGGGGCTCAGGGACCAACGTCCTGACTTTC. The chain couples TRBV5-6 to TRBJ2-6; 9 bases map to TRBD1. V was clipped by 7 bases and J by 8 bases; unmatched bases: 13. The germline gives CDR1 SGHDT, CDR2 YYEEEE. The CDR3 is 16 residues long.

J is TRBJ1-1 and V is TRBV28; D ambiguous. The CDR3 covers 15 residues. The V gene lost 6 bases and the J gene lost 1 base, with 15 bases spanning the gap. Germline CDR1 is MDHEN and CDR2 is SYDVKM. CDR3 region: CASRSPGRKNTEAFF. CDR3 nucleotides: TGTGCCAGCAGGTCTCCCGGACGCAAGAACACTGAAGCTTTCTTT.

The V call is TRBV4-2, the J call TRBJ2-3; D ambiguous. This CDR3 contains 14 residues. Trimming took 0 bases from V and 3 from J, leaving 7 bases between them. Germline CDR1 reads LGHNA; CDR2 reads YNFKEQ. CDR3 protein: CASSQDVRTDTQYF. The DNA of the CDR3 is TGTGCCAGCAGCCAAGATGTCCGAACAGATACGCAGTATTTT.

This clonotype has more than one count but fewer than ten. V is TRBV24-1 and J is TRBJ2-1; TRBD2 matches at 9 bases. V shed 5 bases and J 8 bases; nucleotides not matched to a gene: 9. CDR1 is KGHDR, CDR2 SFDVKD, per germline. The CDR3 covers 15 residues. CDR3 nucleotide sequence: TGTGCCACCAGTGGTTGGCGCGGGGGGGACGATGAGCAGTTCTTC. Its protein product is CATSGWRGGDDEQFF.